This passage covers 11 T cell receptor beta chains from one sample sequenced in a study of T cells after yellow fever vaccination. TCRdb reprocessed the 5' RACE reads via MiXCR and lists one record per CDR3 protein. This repertoire shows a few hundred thousand distinct CDR3 sequences, approximately 4.2% found once; its top ten account for 20% to 25%. This specimen consisted of PBMCs, obtained 5 days after the yellow fever booster vaccination. The receptors shown here come from a man aged 18-30 years who received the YFV17D yellow fever vaccine.

In this sample, this clonotype turned up many times. The V gene is TRBV27, the J gene TRBJ1-6; no reliable D call. Trimming removed 6 bases at V and 8 bases at J, with 14 bases between. This CDR3 is built from 14 residues. Germline CDR1 and CDR2: MNHEY and SMNVEV (reference sequence). CDR3 DNA sequence: TGTGCCAGCAGGCAGCTCTCATATGATTCACCCCTCCACTTT. Protein product: CASRQLSYDSPLHF.

This clonotype was observed a handful of times. This chain connects TRBV24-1 to TRBJ2-1; no reliable D call. CDR3 length equals 13 residues. Germline V gives CDR1 KGHDR, CDR2 SFDVKD. Trimming took off 1 base at V and 9 bases at J, with 9 bases between the two ends. The CDR3 DNA reads TGTGCCACCAGTGATTTCGGCGACCGTGAGCAGTTCTTC. This sequence encodes CATSDFGDREQFF.

V gene TRBV19 combines with J gene TRBJ2-1, with 8 positions matching TRBD2. The V gene's germline CDR1 is LNHDA and CDR2 SQIVND (reference sequence). This CDR3 contains 15 residues. V shed 3 bases, J shed 4 bases, and the junction held 5 bases outside the gene matches. CDR3 region: CASSIPGGNYNEQFF. In DNA, the CDR3 is TGTGCCAGTAGTATCCCGGGGGGGAATTACAATGAGCAGTTCTTC.

CDR3 sequence: CASSDANYNYGYTF. CDR3 in DNA: TGTGCCAGCAGTGATGCAAATTATAACTATGGCTACACCTTC. The genes are TRBV2 and TRBJ1-2; D is uncertain. The CDR3 length is 14 residues. The germline V gene encodes CDR1 SNHLY and CDR2 FYNNEI. Trimming removed 3 bases from V and 1 base from J, with 9 bases in between.

This clonotype was seen repeatedly, ten times or more. The chain links TRBV12-3 or TRBV12-4 to TRBJ2-2, with TRBD2 matching 16 bases. The J segment lost 4 bases and the V segment lost 3 bases, leaving 5 bases of the junction unmatched. This CDR3 region has 18 residues. The CDR3 DNA reads TGTGCCAGCAGTTTTCCTGGGACTAGCGGGGGGGGCACCGGGGAGCTGTTTTTT. Amino acid sequence: CASSFPGTSGGGTGELFF.

This clonotype was seen repeatedly, ten times or more. This chain links TRBV20-1 with TRBJ2-5; 14 nucleotides match TRBD2. Losses at the gene ends were 5 bases for V and 1 base for J; bases not matched to a gene: 3. The CDR3 spans 15 residues. In germline, CDR1 is DFQATT, CDR2 SNEGSKA (reference sequence). The DNA for the CDR3 is TGCAGTGCTGATGGGACTAGCGGGGGCCAAGAGACCCAGTACTTC. The encoded protein is CSADGTSGGQETQYF.

This clonotype was counted at least ten times. CDR3 sequence (DNA): TGTGCCAGCAGTGGACGGGCAGGGAGCAATGAGCAGTTCTTC. This encodes CASSGRAGSNEQFF. This chain connects TRBV2 to TRBJ2-1; D tentatively reads TRBD1 or TRBD2 (5 bases each). V was pared by 4 bases and J by 6 bases, with 13 bases between. The CDR3 runs to 14 residues. Germline loops: CDR1 SNHLY, CDR2 FYNNEI. Variable domain in full (rest from reference TRBV2 and TRBJ2-1): EPEVTQTPSHQVTQMGQEVILRCVPISNHLYFYWYRQILGQKVEFLVSFYNNEISEKSEIFDDQFSVERPDGSNFTLKIRSTKLEDSAMYFCASSGRAGSNEQFFGPGTRLTVL.

A remark on this clonotype: A much larger clone is a single base away; this may be a read error. This chain uses TRBV12-3 or TRBV12-4 with TRBJ2-6; D gene uncertain. The CDR3 has 13 residues. V lost 11 bases, J lost 3 bases, and 11 bases lay in between. CDR3 bases: TGTGCCGGCCAGTATGGTGGGGCCAACGTCCTGACTTTC. It translates to CAGQYGGANVLTF.

At least ten counts were recorded for this clonotype. V is TRBV7-2 and J is TRBJ2-5; 9 bases match TRBD1. Germline trimming cut 5 bases from V and 5 bases from J; bases unmatched to any gene: 9. There are 15 residues in the CDR3. Germline lookup yields CDR1 SGHTA and CDR2 FQGNSA. CDR3 sequence (DNA): TGTGCCAGCAGCCAAGGGACAGGGTCGATGGAGACCCAGTACTTC. This sequence encodes CASSQGTGSMETQYF. The full variable domain, its missing parts supplied by reference TRBV7-2 and TRBJ2-5, is GAGVSQSPSNKVTEKGKDVELRCDPISGHTALYWYRQSLGQGLEFLIYFQGNSAPDKSGLPSDRFSAERTGGSVSTLTIQRTQQEDSAVYLCASSQGTGSMETQYFGPGTRLLVL.

This clonotype was recorded at least ten times. The chain carries TRBV14 and TRBJ2-3; D is perhaps TRBD1 (5 bases). CDR3 length equals 14 residues. Germline V lookup: CDR1 SGHDN, CDR2 FVKESK. Deletions cut 4 bases from V and 6 bases from J, with 14 bases between. CDR3 nucleotide sequence: TGTGCCAGCAGCCTTAGACAGCTCGGGGATACGCAGTATTTT. Its translation: CASSLRQLGDTQYF.

The sample holds a few counts of this clonotype. The CDR3 is CASNRDPSLGAFF. CDR3 nucleotide sequence: TGTGCCAGCAACCGAGACCCCTCCCTTGGAGCTTTCTTT. The chain employs TRBV14 and TRBJ1-1; D is unclear. Germline assignment: CDR1 SGHDN and CDR2 FVKESK. V was shortened by 7 bases and J by 10 bases, with 19 bases between the two germline ends. The length of the CDR3 is 13 residues.